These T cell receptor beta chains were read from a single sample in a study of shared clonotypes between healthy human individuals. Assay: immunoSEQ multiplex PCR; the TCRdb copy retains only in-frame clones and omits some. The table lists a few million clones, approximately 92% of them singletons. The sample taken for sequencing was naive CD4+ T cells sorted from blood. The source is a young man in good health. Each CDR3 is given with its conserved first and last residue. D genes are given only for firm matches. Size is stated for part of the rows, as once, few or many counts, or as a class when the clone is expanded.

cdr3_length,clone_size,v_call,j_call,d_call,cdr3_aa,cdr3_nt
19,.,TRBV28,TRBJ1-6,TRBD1,CASSPRTGTALDYNSPLHF,TGTGCCAGCAGCCCCAGGACAGGGACCGCCCTTGACTATAATTCACCCCTCCACTTT
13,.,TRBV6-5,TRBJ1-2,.,CASSYQPNYGYTF,TGTGCCAGCAGTTACCAACCTAACTATGGCTACACCTTC
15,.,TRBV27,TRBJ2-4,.,CASRPGGHAKNIQYF,TGTGCCAGCAGGCCCGGGGGGCATGCCAAAAACATTCAGTACTTC
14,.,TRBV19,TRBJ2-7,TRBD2,CASSVAGSTYEQYF,TGTGCCAGTAGTGTAGCGGGATCCACCTACGAGCAGTACTTC
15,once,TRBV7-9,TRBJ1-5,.,CASSSGPGVNQPQHF,TGTGCCAGCAGCTCGGGCCCGGGGGTCAATCAGCCCCAGCATTTT
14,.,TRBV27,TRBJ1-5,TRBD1,CASSQQGPNQPQHF,TGTGCCAGCAGTCAACAGGGGCCCAATCAGCCCCAGCATTTT
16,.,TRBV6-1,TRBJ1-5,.,CASIEKGWKDNQPQHF,TGTGCCAGCATTGAGAAGGGGTGGAAGGACAATCAGCCCCAGCATTTT
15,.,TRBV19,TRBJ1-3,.,CASSRDFLSGNTIYF,TGTGCCAGTAGCCGGGACTTCCTCTCTGGAAACACCATATATTTT
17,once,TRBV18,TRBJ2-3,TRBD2,CASSPLAVAGVEDTQYF,TGTGCCAGCTCACCCCTCGCGGTAGCGGGAGTTGAAGATACGCAGTATTTT
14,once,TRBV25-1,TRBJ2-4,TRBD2,CASSPLGGTDIQYF,TGTGCCAGCAGTCCATTGGGGGGGACGGACATTCAGTACTTC
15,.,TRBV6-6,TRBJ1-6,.,CASSYGAAGSSPLHF,TGTGCCAGCAGTTATGGGGCGGCAGGGAGTTCACCCCTCCACTTT
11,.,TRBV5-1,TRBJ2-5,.,CASFVGETQYF,TGCGCCAGTTTTGTAGGAGAGACCCAGTACTTC
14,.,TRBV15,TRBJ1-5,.,CATAEGLTYQPQHF,TGTGCCACCGCCGAAGGACTTACCTATCAGCCCCAGCATTTT
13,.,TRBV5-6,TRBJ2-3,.,CASSGGASDTQYF,TGTGCCAGCAGCGGGGGGGCTTCAGATACGCAGTATTTT
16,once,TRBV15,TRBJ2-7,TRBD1,CATSSPETGAGYEQYF,TGTGCCACCAGCAGCCCGGAGACAGGGGCTGGCTACGAGCAGTACTTC
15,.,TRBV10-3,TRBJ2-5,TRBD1,CAISESSGGYETQYF,TGTGCCATCAGTGAGTCGTCAGGGGGCTATGAGACCCAGTACTTC